The clone carrying this TCR beta chain appeared many times. The antigen is unknown. This CDR3 is 16 amino acids long. Germline CDR1 reads DFQATT; CDR2 reads SNEGSKA (reference sequence). V lost 0 bases to trimming and J lost 3 bases; unmatched junction nucleotides: 5. Ophthalmopathy patients all had a Clinical Activity Score of at least 3, a NOSPECS grade of at least 4 and disease under 3 months old. These data belong to a study of T cells in Graves' hyperthyroidism and ophthalmopathy. About the research overall: At initial diagnosis, before any treatment had begun, peripheral blood was obtained. Study-wide results and caveats: Most thyroid clonotypes with frequency above 0.001 were detected in blood.

RNA transcripts served as the template for amplifying TCR beta CDR3 regions. Primed by the HTBI set, a first-round RT-PCR was run on the TCR CDR3. TCRdb independently ran MiXCR on the multiplex PCR reads; one entry per CDR3 protein. The sample has about 350,000 distinct CDR3 sequences, roughly 20% seen once; the top ten hold 15% to 19%. The sequence was collected from a woman in her thirties or forties with Graves' ophthalmopathy. Sequenced material: blood. The chain employs TRBV20-1 and TRBJ2-2; 9 bases fit TRBD2. CDR3 region: CSARDTAGGDTGELFF. For the CDR3, the DNA is TGCAGTGCTAGAGATACTGCGGGAGGGGACACCGGGGAGCTGTTTTTT.